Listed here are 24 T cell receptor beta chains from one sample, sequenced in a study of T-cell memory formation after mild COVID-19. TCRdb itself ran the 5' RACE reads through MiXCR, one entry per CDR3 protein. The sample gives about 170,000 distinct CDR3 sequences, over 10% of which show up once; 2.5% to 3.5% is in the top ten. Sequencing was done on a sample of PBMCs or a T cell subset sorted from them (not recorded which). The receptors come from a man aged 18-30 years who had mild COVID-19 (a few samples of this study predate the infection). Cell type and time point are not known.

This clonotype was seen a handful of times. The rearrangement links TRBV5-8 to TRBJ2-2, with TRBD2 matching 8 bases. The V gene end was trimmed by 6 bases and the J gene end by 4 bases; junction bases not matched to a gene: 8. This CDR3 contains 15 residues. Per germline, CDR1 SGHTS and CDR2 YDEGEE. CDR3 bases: TGTGCCAGCATTATTGGGACTAGGCCCACCGGGGAGCTGTTTTTT. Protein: CASIIGTRPTGELFF.

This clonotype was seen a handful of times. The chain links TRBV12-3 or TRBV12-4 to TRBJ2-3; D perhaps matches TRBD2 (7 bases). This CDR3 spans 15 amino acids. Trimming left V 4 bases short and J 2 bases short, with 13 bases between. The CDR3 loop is CASSSWGGPTDTQYF. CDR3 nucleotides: TGTGCCAGCAGTTCCTGGGGGGGGCCCACAGATACGCAGTATTTT.

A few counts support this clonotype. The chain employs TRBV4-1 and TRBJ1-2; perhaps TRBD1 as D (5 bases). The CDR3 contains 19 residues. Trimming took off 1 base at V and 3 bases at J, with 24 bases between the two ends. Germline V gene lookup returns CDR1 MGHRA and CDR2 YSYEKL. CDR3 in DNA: TGCGCCAGCAGCCAAGGACCCCGCCGTCGACGGCCGGGGGACTATGGCTACACCTTC. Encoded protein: CASSQGPRRRRPGDYGYTF.

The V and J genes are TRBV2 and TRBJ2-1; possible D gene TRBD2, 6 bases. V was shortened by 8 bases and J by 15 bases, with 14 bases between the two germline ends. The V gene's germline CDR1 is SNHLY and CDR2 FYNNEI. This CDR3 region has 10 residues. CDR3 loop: CASSAGRWFF. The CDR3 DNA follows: TGTGCCAGCTCTGCGGGGAGGTGGTTCTTC. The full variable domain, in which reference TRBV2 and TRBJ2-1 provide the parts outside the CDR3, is EPEVTQTPSHQVTQMGQEVILRCVPISNHLYFYWYRQILGQKVEFLVSFYNNEISEKSEIFDDQFSVERPDGSNFTLKIRSTKLEDSAMYFCASSAGRWFFGPGTRLTVL.

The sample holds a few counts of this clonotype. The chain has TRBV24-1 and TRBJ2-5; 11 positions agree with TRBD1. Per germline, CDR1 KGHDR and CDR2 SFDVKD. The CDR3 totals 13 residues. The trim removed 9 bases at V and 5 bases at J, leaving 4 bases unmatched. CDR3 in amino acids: CATGTGGLETQYF. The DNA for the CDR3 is TGTGCCACCGGGACAGGGGGTTTGGAGACCCAGTACTTC.

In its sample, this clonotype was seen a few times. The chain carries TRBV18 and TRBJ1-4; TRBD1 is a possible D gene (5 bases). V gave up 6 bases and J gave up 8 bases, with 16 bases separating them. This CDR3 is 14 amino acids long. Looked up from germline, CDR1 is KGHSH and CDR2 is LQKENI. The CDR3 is CASSQEVQGEKLFF. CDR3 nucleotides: TGTGCCAGCTCGCAGGAGGTCCAGGGCGAAAAACTGTTTTTT.

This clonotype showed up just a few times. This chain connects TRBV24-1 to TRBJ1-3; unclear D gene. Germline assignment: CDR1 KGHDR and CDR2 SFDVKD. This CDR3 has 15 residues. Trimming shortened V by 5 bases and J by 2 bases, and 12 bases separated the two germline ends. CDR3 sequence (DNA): TGTGCCACCAGTGTCACAGACTCCACTGGAAACACCATATATTTT. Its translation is CATSVTDSTGNTIYF.

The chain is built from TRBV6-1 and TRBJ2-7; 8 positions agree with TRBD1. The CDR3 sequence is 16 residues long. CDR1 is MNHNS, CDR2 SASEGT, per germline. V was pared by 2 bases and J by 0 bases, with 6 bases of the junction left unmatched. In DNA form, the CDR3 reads TGTGCCAGCAGTGAACCCGGACAGGGCAGCTCCTACGAGCAGTACGTC. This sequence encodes CASSEPGQGSSYEQYV.

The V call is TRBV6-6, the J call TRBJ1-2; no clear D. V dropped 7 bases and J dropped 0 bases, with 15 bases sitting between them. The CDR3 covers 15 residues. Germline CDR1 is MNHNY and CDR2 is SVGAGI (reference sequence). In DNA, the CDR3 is TGTGCCAGCACCATCCCCGTTTCAGCTAACTATGGCTACACCTTC. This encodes CASTIPVSANYGYTF.

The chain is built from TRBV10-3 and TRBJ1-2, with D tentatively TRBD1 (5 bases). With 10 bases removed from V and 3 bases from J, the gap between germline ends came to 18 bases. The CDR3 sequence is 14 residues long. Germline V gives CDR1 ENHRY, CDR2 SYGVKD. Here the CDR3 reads CATRPRQSDYGYTF. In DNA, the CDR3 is TGTGCCACCAGGCCCCGACAGAGCGACTATGGCTACACCTTC.

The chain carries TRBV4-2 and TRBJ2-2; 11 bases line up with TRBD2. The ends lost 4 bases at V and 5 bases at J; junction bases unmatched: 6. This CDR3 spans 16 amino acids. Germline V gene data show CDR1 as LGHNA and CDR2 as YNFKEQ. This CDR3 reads CASSRVAGGPTGELFF. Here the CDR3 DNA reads TGTGCCAGCAGCCGGGTAGCGGGGGGGCCGACCGGGGAGCTGTTTTTT.

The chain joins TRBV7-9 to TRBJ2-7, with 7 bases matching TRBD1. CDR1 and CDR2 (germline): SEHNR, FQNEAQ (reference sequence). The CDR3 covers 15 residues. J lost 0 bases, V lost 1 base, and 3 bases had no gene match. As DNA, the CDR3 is TGTGCCAGCAGCTTAGGCAGGACAGGCTCCTACGAGCAGTACGTC. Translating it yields CASSLGRTGSYEQYV.

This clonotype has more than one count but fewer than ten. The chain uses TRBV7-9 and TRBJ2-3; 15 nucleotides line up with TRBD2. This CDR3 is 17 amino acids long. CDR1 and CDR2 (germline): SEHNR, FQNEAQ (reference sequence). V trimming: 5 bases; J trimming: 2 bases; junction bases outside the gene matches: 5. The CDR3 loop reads CASSPGLAGGYTDTQYF. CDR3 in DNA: TGTGCCAGCAGCCCAGGACTAGCGGGGGGGTACACAGATACGCAGTATTTT.

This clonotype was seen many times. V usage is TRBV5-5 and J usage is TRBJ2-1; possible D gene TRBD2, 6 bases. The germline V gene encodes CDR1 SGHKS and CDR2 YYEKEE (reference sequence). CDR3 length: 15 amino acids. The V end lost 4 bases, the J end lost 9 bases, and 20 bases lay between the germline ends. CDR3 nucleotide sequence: TGTGCCAGCAGCCCGCTGGGGGGTCTCGTGAGTGAGCAGTTCTTC. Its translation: CASSPLGGLVSEQFF.

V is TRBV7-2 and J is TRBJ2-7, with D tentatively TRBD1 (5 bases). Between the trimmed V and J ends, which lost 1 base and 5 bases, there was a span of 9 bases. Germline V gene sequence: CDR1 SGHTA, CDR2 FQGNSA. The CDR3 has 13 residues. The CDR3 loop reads CASSLGKGNEQYV. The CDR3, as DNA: TGTGCCAGCAGCTTAGGGAAGGGGAACGAGCAGTACGTC.

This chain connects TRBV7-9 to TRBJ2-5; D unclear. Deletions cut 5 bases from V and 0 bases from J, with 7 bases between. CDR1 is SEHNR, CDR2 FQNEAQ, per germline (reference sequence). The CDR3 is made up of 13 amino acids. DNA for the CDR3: TGTGCCAGCAGCCCCCGGGACCAAGAGACCCAGTACTTC. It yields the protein CASSPRDQETQYF.

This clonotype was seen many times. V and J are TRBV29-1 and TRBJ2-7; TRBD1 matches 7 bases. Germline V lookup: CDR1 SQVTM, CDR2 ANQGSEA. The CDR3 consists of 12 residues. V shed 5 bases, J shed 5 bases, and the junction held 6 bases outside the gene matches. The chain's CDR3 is CSVFRDSHEQYF. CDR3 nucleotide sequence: TGCAGCGTTTTCCGGGACAGTCACGAGCAGTACTTC.

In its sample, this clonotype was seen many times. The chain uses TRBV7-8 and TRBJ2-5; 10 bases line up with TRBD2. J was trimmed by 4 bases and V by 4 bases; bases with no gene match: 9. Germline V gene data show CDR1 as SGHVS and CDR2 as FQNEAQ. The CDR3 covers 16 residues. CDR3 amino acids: CASSSERGGLRETQYF. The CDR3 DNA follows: TGTGCCAGCAGCTCGGAGCGGGGGGGCCTCCGAGAGACCCAGTACTTC.

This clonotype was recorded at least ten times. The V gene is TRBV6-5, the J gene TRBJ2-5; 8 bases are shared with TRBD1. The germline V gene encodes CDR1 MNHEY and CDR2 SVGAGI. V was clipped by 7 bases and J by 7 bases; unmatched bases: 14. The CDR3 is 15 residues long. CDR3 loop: CASKLGRGLYVTQYF. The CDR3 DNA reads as TGTGCCAGCAAACTAGGCAGGGGGCTATACGTGACCCAGTACTTC.

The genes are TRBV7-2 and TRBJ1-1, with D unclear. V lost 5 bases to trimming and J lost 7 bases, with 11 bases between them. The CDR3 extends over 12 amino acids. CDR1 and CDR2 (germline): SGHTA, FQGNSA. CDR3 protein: CASSNRQVEAFF. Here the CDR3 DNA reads TGTGCCAGCAGCAACAGACAAGTTGAAGCTTTCTTT.

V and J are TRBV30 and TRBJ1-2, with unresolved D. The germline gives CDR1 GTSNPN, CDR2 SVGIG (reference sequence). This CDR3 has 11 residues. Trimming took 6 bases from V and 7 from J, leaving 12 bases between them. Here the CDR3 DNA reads TGTGCCTGCGGGCCCAAGCTTGGCTACACCTTC. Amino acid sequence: CACGPKLGYTF.

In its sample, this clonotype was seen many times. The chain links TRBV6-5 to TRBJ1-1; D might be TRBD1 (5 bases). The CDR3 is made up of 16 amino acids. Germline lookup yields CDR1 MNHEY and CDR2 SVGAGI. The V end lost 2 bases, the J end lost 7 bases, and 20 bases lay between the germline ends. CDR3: CASSYDMTSLGGEAFF. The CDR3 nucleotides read TGTGCCAGCAGTTACGACATGACATCCCTGGGGGGTGAAGCTTTCTTT.

In DNA form, the CDR3 reads TGTGCCAGCAACCTGAGGGAGACCCAGTACTTC. Translating gives CASNLRETQYF. The V and J genes are TRBV6-5 and TRBJ2-5; D gene unclear. The CDR3 runs 11 residues. The V end was cut by 7 bases, the J end by 5 bases, with 8 bases between. Germline-derived CDR1 and CDR2 are MNHEY and SVGAGI.

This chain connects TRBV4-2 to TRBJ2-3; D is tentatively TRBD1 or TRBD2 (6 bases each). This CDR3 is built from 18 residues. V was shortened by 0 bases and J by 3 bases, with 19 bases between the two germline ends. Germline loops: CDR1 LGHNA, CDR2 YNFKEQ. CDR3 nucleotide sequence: TGTGCCAGCAGCCAAGATAGGGCACCCGGGGGCCTGACAGATACGCAGTATTTT. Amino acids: CASSQDRAPGGLTDTQYF.